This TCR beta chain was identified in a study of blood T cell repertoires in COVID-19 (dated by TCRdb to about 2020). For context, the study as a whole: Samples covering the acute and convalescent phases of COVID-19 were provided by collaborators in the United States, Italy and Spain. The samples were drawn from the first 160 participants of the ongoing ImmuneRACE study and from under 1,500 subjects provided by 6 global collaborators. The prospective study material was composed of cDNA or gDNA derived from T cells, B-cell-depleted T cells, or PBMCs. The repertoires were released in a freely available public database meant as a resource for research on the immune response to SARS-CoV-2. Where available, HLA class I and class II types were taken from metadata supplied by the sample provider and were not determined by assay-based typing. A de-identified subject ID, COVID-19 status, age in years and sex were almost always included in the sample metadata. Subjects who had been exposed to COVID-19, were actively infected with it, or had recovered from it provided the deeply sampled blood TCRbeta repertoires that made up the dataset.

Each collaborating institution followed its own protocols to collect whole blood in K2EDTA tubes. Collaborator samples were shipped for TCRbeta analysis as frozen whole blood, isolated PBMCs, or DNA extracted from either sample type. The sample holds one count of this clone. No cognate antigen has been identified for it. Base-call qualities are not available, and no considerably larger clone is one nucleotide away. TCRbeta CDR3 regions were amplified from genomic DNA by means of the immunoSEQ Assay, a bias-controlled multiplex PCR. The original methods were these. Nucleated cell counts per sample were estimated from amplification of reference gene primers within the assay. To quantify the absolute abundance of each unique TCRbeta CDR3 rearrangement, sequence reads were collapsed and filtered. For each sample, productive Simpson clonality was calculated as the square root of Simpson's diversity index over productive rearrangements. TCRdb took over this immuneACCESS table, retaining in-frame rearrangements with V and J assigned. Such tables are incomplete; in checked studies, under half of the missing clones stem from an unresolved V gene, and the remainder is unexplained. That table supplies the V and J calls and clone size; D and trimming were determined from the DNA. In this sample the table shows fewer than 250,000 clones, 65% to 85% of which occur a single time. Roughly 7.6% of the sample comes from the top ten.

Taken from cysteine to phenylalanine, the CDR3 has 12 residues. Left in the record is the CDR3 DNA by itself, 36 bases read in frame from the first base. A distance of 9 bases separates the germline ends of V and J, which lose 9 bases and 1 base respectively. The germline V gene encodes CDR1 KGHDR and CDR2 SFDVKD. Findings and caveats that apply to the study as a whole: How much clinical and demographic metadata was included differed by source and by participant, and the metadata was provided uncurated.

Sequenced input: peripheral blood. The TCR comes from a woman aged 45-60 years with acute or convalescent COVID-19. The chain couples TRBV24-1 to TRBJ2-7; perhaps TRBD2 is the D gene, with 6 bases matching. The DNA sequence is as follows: TGTGCCACCGCCGGGGGTTCCTACGAGCAGTACTTC. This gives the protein CATAGGSYEQYF.